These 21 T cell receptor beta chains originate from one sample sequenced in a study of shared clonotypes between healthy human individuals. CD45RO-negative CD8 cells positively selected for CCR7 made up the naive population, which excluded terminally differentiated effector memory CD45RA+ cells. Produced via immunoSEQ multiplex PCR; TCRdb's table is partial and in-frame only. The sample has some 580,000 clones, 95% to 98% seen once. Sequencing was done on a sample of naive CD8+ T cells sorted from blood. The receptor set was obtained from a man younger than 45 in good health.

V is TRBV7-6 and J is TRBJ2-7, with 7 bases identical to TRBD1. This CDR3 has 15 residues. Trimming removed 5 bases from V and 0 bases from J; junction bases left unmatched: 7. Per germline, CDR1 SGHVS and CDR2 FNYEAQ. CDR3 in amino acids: CASSPRDRRSYEQYF. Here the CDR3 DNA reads TGTGCCAGCAGCCCTAGGGACAGACGCTCCTACGAGCAGTACTTC.

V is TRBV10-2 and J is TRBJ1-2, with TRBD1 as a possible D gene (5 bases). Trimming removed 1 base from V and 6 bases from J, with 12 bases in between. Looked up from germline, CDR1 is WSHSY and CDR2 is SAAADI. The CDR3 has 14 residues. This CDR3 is CASSELGQGDGYTF. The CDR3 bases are TGCGCCAGCAGTGAGTTAGGGCAGGGAGATGGCTACACCTTC.

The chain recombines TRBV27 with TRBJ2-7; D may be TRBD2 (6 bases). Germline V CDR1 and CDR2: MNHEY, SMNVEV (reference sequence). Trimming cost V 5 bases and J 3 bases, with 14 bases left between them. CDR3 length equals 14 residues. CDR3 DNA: TGTGCCAGCAGTCACGGCGGGATTAACTACGAGCAGTACTTC. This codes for CASSHGGINYEQYF.

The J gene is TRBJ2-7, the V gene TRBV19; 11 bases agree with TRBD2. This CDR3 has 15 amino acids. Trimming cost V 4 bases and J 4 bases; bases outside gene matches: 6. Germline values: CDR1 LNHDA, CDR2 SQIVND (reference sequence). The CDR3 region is CASSTLGLADYEQYF. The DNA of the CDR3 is TGTGCCAGTAGTACCCTGGGACTAGCGGATTACGAGCAGTACTTC.

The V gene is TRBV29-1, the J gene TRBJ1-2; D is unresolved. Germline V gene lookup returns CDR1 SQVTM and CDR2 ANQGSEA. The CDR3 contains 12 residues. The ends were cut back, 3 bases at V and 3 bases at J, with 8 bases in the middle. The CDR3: CSVEGRHYGYTF. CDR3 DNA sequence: TGCAGCGTTGAGGGCAGGCACTATGGCTACACCTTC.

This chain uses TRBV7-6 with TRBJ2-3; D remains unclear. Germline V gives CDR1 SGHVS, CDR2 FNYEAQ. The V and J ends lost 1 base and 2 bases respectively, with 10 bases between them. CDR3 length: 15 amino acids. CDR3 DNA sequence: TGTGCCAGCAGCTTAGAGGCTAGGAACACAGATACGCAGTATTTT. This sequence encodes CASSLEARNTDTQYF.

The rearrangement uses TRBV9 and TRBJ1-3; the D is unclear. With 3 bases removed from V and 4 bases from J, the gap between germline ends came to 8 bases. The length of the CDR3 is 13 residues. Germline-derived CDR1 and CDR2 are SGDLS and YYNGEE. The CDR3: CASSAGTGNTIYF. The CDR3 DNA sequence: TGTGCCAGCAGCGCCGGAACGGGAAACACCATATATTTT.

CDR3 DNA sequence: TGTGCCAGCAGCGGACATAGAGACCCGGAGCAGTACTTC. Protein sequence: CASSGHRDPEQYF. The chain combines TRBV13 with TRBJ2-7, with a tentative D call TRBD1 (5 bases). Trimming shortened V by 5 bases and J by 7 bases, and 15 bases separated the two germline ends. CDR3 size: 13 residues. Looked up from germline, CDR1 is PRHDT and CDR2 is FYEKMQ (reference sequence).

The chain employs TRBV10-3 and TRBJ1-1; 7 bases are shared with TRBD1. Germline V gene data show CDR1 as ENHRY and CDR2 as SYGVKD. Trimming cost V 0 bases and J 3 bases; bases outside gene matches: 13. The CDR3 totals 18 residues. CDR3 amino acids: CAISESPVRGRGDTEAFF. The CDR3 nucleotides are TGTGCCATCAGTGAGTCGCCGGTGAGGGGGCGCGGAGACACTGAAGCTTTCTTT.

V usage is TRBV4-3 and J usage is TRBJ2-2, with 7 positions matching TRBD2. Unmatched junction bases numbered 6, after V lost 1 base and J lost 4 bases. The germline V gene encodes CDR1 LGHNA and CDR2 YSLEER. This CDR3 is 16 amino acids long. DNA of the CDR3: TGCGCCAGCAGCCAAGTAGCGGGTACTGTCACCGGGGAGCTGTTTTTT. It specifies CASSQVAGTVTGELFF.

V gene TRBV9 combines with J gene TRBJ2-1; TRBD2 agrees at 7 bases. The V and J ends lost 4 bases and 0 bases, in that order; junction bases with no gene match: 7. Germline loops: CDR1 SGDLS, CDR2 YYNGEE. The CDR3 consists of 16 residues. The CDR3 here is CASSPWEGGSYNEQFF. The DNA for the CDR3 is TGTGCCAGCAGCCCTTGGGAGGGTGGCTCCTACAATGAGCAGTTCTTC.

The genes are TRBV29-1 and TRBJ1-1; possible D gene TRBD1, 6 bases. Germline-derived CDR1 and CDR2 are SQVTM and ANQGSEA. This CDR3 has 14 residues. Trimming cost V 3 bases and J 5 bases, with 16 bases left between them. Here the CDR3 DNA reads TGCAGCGTTGAGGGGGGGCGGGAGTGGACTGAAGCTTTCTTT. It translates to CSVEGGREWTEAFF.

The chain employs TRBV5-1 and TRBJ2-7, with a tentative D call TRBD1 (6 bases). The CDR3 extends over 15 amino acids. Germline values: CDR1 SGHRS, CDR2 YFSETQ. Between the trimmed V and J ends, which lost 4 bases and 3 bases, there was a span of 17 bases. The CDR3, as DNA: TGCGCCAGCAGCCCTGGCGCGACAGGAAACTACGAGCAGTACTTC. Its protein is CASSPGATGNYEQYF. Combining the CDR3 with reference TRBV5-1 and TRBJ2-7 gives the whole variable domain KAGVTQTPRYLIKTRGQQVTLSCSPISGHRSVSWYQQTPGQGLQFLFEYFSETQRNKGNFPGRFSGRQFSNSRSEMNVSTLELGDSALYLCASSPGATGNYEQYFGPGTRLTVT.

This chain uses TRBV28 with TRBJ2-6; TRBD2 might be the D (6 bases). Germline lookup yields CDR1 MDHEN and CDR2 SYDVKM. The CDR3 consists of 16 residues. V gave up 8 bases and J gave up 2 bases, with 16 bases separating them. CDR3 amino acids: CASGDSSGAGANVLTF. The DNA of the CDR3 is TGTGCCAGCGGAGACAGCTCGGGGGCTGGGGCCAACGTCCTGACTTTC. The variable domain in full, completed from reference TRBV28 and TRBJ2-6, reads DVKVTQSSRYLVKRTGEKVFLECVQDMDHENMFWYRQDPGLGLRLIYFSYDVKMKEKGDIPEGYSVSREKKERFSLILESASTNQTSMYLCASGDSSGAGANVLTFGAGSRLTVL.

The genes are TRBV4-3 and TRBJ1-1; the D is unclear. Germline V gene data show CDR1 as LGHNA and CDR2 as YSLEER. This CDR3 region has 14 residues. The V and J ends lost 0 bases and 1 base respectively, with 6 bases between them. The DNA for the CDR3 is TGCGCCAGCAGCCAAGATACAAAGAACACTGAAGCTTTCTTT. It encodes CASSQDTKNTEAFF.

The CDR3 DNA reads TGCGCCAGCTCAAAGACTAGCGGGAGCAATGAGCAGTTCTTC. Its translation is CASSKTSGSNEQFF. The V gene is TRBV5-1, the J gene TRBJ2-1; 12 bases agree with TRBD2. J lost 6 bases, V lost 7 bases, and 5 bases had no gene match. The CDR3 runs 14 residues. Germline V gene sequence: CDR1 SGHRS, CDR2 YFSETQ.

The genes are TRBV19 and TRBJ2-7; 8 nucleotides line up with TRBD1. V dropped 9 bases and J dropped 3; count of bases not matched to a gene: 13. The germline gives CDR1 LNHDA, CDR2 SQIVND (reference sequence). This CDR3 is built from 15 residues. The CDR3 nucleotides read TGTGCCAGCTCCGAGGTTATTGACAGGGGCTACGAGCAGTACTTC. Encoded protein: CASSEVIDRGYEQYF.

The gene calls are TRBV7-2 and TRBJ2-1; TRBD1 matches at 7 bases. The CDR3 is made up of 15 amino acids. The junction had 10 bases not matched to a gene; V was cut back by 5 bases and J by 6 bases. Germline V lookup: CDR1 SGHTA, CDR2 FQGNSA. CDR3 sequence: CASSVDRVEFNEQFF. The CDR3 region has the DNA TGTGCCAGCAGCGTAGACAGGGTTGAATTCAATGAGCAGTTCTTC.

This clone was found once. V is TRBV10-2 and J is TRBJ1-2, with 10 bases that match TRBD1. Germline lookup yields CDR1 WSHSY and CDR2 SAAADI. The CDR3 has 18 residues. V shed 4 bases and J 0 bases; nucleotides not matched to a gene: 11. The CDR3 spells CASSGYKTGGETNYGYTF. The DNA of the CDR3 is TGCGCCAGCAGTGGGTATAAGACAGGGGGCGAAACTAACTATGGCTACACCTTC.

The CDR3 DNA reads TGCAGCGTTGATTATGGCGGGAGCTACGAGCAGTACTTC. Its translation is CSVDYGGSYEQYF. The rearrangement uses TRBV29-1 and TRBJ2-7; TRBD2 agrees at 7 bases. In germline, CDR1 is SQVTM, CDR2 ANQGSEA. The CDR3 has 13 residues. Trimming removed 3 bases from V and 3 bases from J; junction bases left unmatched: 5.

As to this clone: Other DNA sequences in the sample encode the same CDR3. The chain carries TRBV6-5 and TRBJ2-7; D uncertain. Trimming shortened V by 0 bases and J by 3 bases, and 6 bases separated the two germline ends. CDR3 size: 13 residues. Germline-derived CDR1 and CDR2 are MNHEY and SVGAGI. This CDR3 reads CASSYSAGYEQYF. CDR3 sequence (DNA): TGTGCCAGCAGTTACTCGGCCGGCTACGAGCAGTACTTC.